This TCR beta chain was sequenced for a study of cytomegalovirus exposure and HLA in healthy donors. Findings and limits, study-wide: The records held CMV serostatus as the only immune exposure information.

To note about this clone: Its antigen is currently unknown.

PCR involved 60 Vbeta and 13 Jbeta primers. TCRdb's table, derived via immunoSEQ multiplex PCR, lists solely in-frame clones and lacks some. The table lists roughly 130,000 clones, approximately 80% of them singletons. Looked up from germline, CDR1 is MDHEN and CDR2 is SYDVKM. Losses at the gene ends were 4 bases for V and 6 bases for J; bases not matched to a gene: 14. The CDR3 is 17 amino acids. Sequencing input: PBMCs. The TCR was taken from a woman between 45 and 65 years old in good health and CMV-seropositive. The V call is TRBV28, the J call TRBJ1-5, with 8 bases lining up with TRBD1. CDR3 bases: TGTGCCAGCAGTTCCGCAGGAACACAGGGGGGTAGTCAGCCCCAGCATTTT. Protein sequence: CASSSAGTQGGSQPQHF.